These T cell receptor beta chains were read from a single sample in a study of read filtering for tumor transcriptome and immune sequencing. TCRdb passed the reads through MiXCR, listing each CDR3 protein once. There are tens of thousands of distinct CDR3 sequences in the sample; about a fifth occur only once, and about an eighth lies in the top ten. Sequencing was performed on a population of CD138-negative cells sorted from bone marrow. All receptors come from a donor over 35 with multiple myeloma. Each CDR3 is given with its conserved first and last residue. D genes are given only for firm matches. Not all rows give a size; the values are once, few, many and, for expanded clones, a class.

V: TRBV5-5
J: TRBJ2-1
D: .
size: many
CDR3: CASSQPGGPYNEQFF
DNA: TGTGCCAGCAGTCAACCGGGCGGGCCTTACAATGAGCAGTTCTTC

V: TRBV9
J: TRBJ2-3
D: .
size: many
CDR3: CASSVGVPLTDTQYF
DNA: TGTGCCAGCAGCGTAGGCGTCCCTCTCACAGATACGCAGTATTTT

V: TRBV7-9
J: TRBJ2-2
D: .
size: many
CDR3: CASESDRGTGELFF
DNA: TGTGCCAGCGAATCGGACCGTGGGACCGGGGAGCTGTTTTTT

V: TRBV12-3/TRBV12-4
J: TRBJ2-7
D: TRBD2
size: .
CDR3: CANRPREGPGEQHF
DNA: TGTGCCAACAGACCCAGGGAGGGTCCGGGCGAGCAGCACTTC

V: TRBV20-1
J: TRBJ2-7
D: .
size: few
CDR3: CSARDGGAFDEQYF
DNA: TGCAGTGCTAGAGATGGAGGGGCCTTTGACGAGCAGTACTTC

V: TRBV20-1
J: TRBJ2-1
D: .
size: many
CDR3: CSAGGVLSYNEQFF
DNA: TGCAGTGCGGGAGGAGTTTTGTCTTACAATGAGCAGTTCTTC

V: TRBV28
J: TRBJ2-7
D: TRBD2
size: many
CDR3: CASISGGAAEQYF
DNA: TGTGCCAGCATTAGCGGGGGGGCTGCCGAGCAGTACTTC

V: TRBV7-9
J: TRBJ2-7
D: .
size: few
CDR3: CASSPGAGTLAQYF
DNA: TGTGCCAGCAGCCCGGGGGCAGGGACTTTAGCACAGTACTTC

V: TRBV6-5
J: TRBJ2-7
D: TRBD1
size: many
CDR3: CASGYRDSYEQYF
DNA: TGTGCCAGCGGGTACCGGGACAGCTACGAGCAGTACTTC

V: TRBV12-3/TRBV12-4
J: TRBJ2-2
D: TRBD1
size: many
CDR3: CASRLKQGFAGELFF
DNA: TGTGCCAGCAGACTTAAACAGGGGTTTGCCGGGGAGCTGTTTTTT

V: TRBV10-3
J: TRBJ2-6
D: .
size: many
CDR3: CAIRDSSGANVLTF
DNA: TGTGCCATCAGGGACAGCTCTGGGGCCAACGTCCTGACTTTC

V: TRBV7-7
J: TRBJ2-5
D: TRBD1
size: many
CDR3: CASSLRQGETQYF
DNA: TGTGCTAGCAGCCTAAGACAGGGAGAGACCCAGTACTTC

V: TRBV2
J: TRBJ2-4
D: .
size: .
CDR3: CASRLTPENIQYF
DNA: TGTGCCAGCAGGCTGACTCCGGAAAACATTCAGTACTTC

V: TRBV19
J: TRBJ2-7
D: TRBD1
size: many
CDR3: CATRDRVSYEQYF
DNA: TGTGCCACCCGGGACAGGGTCTCCTACGAGCAGTACTTC

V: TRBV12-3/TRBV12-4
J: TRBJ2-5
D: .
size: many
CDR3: CASSGTFREQTQYF
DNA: TGTGCCAGCAGTGGGACATTCCGGGAACAGACCCAGTACTTC

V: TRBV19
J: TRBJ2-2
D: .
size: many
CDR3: CASMYSTNTGELFF
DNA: TGTGCCAGTATGTACAGTACGAACACCGGGGAGCTGTTTTTT

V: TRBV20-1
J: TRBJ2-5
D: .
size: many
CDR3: CSAKEETQYF
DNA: TGCAGTGCCAAAGAAGAGACCCAGTACTTC

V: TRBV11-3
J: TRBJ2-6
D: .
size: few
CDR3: CASSQVSGANVLTF
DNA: TGTGCCAGCAGTCAGGTGTCCGGGGCCAACGTCCTGACTTTC

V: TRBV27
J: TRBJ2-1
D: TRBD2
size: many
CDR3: CASSLSLAGGSEQFF
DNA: TGTGCCAGCAGTTTATCGCTAGCGGGAGGGTCTGAGCAGTTCTTC

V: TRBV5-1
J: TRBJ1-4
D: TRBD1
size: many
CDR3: CASSLRMGQTNEKLFF
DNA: TGCGCCAGCAGCTTGCGCATGGGACAGACCAATGAAAAACTGTTTTTT

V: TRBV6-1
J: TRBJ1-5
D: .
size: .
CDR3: CAGNQPQHF
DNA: TGTGCCGGAAATCAGCCCCAGCATTTT

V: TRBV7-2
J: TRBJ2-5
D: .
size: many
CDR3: CASSLPGFGRTQYF
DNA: TGTGCCAGCAGCTTACCGGGCTTTGGCAGGACCCAGTACTTC

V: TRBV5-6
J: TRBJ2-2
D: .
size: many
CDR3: CASSLFQMNTGELFF
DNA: TGTGCCAGCAGCTTGTTTCAGATGAACACCGGGGAGCTGTTTTTT

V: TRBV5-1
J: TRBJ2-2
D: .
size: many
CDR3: CASSRGDKNTGELFF
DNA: TGCGCCAGCAGCCGCGGGGACAAGAACACCGGGGAGCTGTTTTTT

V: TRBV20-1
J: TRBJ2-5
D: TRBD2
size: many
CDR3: CSARGGFGLAGRTQYF
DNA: TGCAGTGCTAGAGGGGGATTCGGGCTAGCGGGCCGGACCCAGTACTTC

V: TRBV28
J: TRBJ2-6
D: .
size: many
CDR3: CASVGSGANVLTF
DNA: TGTGCCAGCGTGGGCTCTGGGGCCAACGTCCTGACTTTC

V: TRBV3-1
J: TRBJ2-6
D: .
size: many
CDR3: CASSQGYSSGANVLTF
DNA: TGTGCCAGCAGCCAAGGGTACAGCTCTGGGGCCAACGTCCTGACTTTC

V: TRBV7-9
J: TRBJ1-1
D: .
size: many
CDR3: CTWGRNTEAFF
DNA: TGCACCTGGGGGCGGAACACTGAAGCTTTCTTT

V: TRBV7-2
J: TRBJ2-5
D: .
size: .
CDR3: CASSLRVGGEAQYF
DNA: TGTGCCAGCAGCTTAAGAGTCGGCGGAGAGGCCCAATACTTC

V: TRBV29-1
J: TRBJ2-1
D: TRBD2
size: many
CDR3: CSASTSGRANEQFF
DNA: TGCAGCGCCTCAACTAGCGGGAGGGCCAATGAGCAGTTCTTC

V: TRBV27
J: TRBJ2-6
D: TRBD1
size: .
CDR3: CASSLFGTGGSGANVLTF
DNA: TGTGCCAGCAGTTTATTCGGGACAGGGGGCAGTGGGGCCAACGTCCTGACTTTC

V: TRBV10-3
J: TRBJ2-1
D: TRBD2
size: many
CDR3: CAIRTAGGQEQFF
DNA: TGTGCCATCAGGACAGCGGGGGGGCAAGAGCAGTTCTTC

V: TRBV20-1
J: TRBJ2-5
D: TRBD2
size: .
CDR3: CSARDLAGVWQETQYF
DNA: TGCAGTGCTAGAGATTTAGCGGGGGTTTGGCAAGAGACCCAGTACTTC

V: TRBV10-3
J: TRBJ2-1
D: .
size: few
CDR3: CAISSSSSYNEQFF
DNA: TGTGCCATCAGTTCTAGTAGCTCCTACAATGAGCAGTTCTTC

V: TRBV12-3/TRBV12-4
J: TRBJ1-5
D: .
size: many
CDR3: CASRGQTDQPQHF
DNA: TGTGCCAGCAGAGGACAGACGGATCAGCCCCAGCATTTT

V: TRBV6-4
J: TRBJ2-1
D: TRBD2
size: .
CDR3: CVSSALTSLSSYNEQFF
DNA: TGTGTCAGCAGCGCGTTGACTAGCCTGAGCTCCTACAATGAGCAGTTCTTC

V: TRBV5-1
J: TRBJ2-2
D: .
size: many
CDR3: CASSSATGAGELFF
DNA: TGCGCCAGCAGCTCAGCCACGGGCGCCGGGGAGCTGTTTTTT

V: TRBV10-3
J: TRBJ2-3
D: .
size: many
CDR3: CAISERVYLSGPDTQYF
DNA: TGTGCCATCAGTGAAAGGGTCTACCTGTCCGGTCCAGATACGCAGTATTTT

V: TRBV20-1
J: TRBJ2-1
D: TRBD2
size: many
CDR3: CSARGKLAGDNEQFF
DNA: TGCAGTGCTAGAGGAAAATTAGCGGGGGACAATGAGCAGTTCTTC

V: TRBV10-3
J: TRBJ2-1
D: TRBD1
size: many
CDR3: CAISDSGGNEQFF
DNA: TGTGCCATCAGTGATTCAGGGGGCAATGAGCAGTTCTTC

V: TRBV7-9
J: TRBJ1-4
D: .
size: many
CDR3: CASSLEPGDLISLFF
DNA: TGTGCCAGCAGCTTAGAGCCAGGCGACCTAATAAGTCTGTTTTTT

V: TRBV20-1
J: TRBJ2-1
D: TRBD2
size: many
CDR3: CSAADLAGDYNEQFF
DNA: TGCAGTGCAGCTGACCTAGCGGGGGACTACAATGAGCAGTTCTTC

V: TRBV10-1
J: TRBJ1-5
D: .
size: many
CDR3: CASIRAGNQPQHF
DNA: TGCGCCAGCATCCGGGCGGGCAATCAGCCCCAGCATTTT

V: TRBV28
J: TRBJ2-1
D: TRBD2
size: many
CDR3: CASRDSGGPGQFF
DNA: TGCGCCAGCAGGGATAGCGGGGGGCCCGGGCAGTTCTTC

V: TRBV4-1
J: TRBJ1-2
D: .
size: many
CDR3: CASSQAPGPYGYTF
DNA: TGCGCCAGCAGCCAAGCCCCAGGGCCCTATGGCTACACCTTC

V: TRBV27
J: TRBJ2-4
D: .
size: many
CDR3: CASSFGLGKNIQYF
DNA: TGTGCCAGCAGTTTCGGGCTGGGTAAAAACATTCAGTACTTC

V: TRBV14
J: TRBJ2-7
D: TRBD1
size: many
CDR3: CASSRGTGGYEQYF
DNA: TGTGCCAGCAGCCGAGGGACAGGGGGCTACGAGCAGTACTTC

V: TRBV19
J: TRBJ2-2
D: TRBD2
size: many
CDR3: CASSGLAANTGELFF
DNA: TGTGCCAGTAGTGGTCTAGCGGCAAACACCGGGGAGCTGTTTTTT

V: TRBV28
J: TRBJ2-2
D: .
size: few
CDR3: CASRTGTPTGELFF
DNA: TGTGCCAGCAGGACCGGGACCCCCACCGGGGAGCTGTTTTTT

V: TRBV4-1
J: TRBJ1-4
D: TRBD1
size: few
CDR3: CASSQDWTGDGGEKLFF
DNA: TGCGCCAGCAGCCAAGATTGGACAGGGGATGGGGGTGAAAAACTGTTTTTT

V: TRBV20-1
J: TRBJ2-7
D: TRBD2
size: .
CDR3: CSARSNRRTSGFEEQYF
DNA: TGCAGTGCTAGAAGTAACCGGAGGACTAGCGGGTTCGAGGAGCAGTACTTC

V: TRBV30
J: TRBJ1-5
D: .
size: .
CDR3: CAWSVDNYQPQHF
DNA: TGTGCCTGGAGCGTTGACAACTATCAGCCCCAGCATTTT

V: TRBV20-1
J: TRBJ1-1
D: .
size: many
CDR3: CSSDRVSGTEAFF
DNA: TGCAGTTCTGATCGGGTGTCGGGGACTGAAGCTTTCTTT

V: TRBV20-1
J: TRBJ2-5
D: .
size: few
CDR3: CSAQRGYTEETQYF
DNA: TGCAGTGCTCAAAGGGGATATACGGAAGAGACCCAGTACTTC

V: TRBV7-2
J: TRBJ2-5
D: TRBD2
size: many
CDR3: CASSLELASFTETQYF
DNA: TGTGCCAGCAGCTTAGAACTAGCGTCCTTTACGGAGACCCAGTACTTC